These 13 T cell receptor beta chains came from one sample sequenced in a study of Graves' ophthalmopathy and Graves' hyperthyroidism. RNA transcripts served as template for amplifying TCR beta CDR3 sequences. The first round was an RT-PCR with HTBI primers, and the second round was a multiplex PCR. TCRdb independently ran MiXCR on the multiplex PCR reads; one entry per CDR3 protein. The table records 900,000 to 1,200,000 distinct CDR3 sequences, roughly two fifths of them present only once. Source material: peripheral blood or thyroid tissue (not recorded which). All receptors come from an adult man with Graves' hyperthyroidism.

The rearrangement uses TRBV10-2 and TRBJ2-7; 14 bases are a match to TRBD2. This CDR3 is built from 18 residues. The germline V gene encodes CDR1 WSHSY and CDR2 SAAADI. Germline trimming cut 4 bases from V and 0 bases from J; bases unmatched to any gene: 8. CDR3 DNA sequence: TGCGCCAGCAGTGCCGGACTAGCGGGAGGAATTTACTCCTACGAGCAGTACTTC. This gives the protein CASSAGLAGGIYSYEQYF.

In DNA form, the CDR3 reads TGTGCCAGTAGTTTTGGGAGGCTAGCGGGAGCCTACGAGCAGTACTTC. This gives the protein CASSFGRLAGAYEQYF. The genes are TRBV19 and TRBJ2-7; 10 nucleotides match TRBD2. The CDR3 has 16 amino acids. The trim removed 5 bases at V and 2 bases at J, leaving 9 bases unmatched. Germline CDR1 and CDR2: LNHDA and SQIVND (reference sequence).

The chain combines TRBV9 with TRBJ1-5; no clear D. The germline gives CDR1 SGDLS, CDR2 YYNGEE. There are 15 residues in the CDR3. With 5 bases removed from V and 1 base from J, the gap between germline ends came to 13 bases. Written as DNA, the CDR3 is TGTGCCAGCAGTCCGCACTGGGTCAGCAATCAGCCCCAGCATTTT. Amino acid sequence: CASSPHWVSNQPQHF.

The V call is TRBV7-2, the J call TRBJ2-2, with TRBD1 identical over 8 bases. Trimming at V came to 4 bases and at J to 7 bases, leaving 8 bases not matched to a gene. The CDR3 loop spans 15 amino acids. Germline CDR1 is SGHTA and CDR2 is FQGNSA. In DNA, the CDR3 is TGTGCCAGCAGCTCGGGGACAGGTTTTCTCGGGGAGCTGTTTTTT. Protein sequence: CASSSGTGFLGELFF. Full variable domain (missing parts from reference TRBV7-2 and TRBJ2-2): GAGVSQSPSNKVTEKGKDVELRCDPISGHTALYWYRQSLGQGLEFLIYFQGNSAPDKSGLPSDRFSAERTGGSVSTLTIQRTQQEDSAVYLCASSSGTGFLGELFFGEGSRLTVL.

The V and J genes are TRBV19 and TRBJ1-1; the match to TRBD1 covers 8 bases. The germline gives CDR1 LNHDA, CDR2 SQIVND (reference sequence). V was clipped by 9 bases and J by 2 bases; unmatched bases: 5. The CDR3 length is 13 residues. This CDR3 reads CASGQGFNTEAFF. DNA for the CDR3: TGTGCCAGCGGACAGGGTTTTAACACTGAAGCTTTCTTT.

The chain has TRBV25-1 and TRBJ1-1, with D uncertain. Germline-derived CDR1 and CDR2 are MGHDK and SYGVNS. The V end was cut by 8 bases, the J end by 1 base, with 8 bases between. This CDR3 spans 12 amino acids. CDR3 nucleotide sequence: TGTGCCAGCGTTGAACGGAACACTGAAGCTTTCTTT. It codes for CASVERNTEAFF.

This chain joins TRBV5-1 and TRBJ1-5, with D perhaps matching TRBD1 (6 bases). This CDR3 is built from 15 residues. Trimming removed 4 bases from V and 4 bases from J, with 15 bases in between. Germline lookup yields CDR1 SGHRS and CDR2 YFSETQ. The CDR3 DNA follows: TGCGCCAGCAGCGAGGGAGGGACAACTAATCAGCCCCAGCATTTT. This gives the protein CASSEGGTTNQPQHF. The full variable domain, in which reference TRBV5-1 and TRBJ1-5 provide the parts outside the CDR3, is KAGVTQTPRYLIKTRGQQVTLSCSPISGHRSVSWYQQTPGQGLQFLFEYFSETQRNKGNFPGRFSGRQFSNSRSEMNVSTLELGDSALYLCASSEGGTTNQPQHFGDGTRLSIL.

This clonotype has at least ten counts. The chain joins TRBV20-1 to TRBJ2-7; D is undetermined. From germline, CDR1 is DFQATT and CDR2 SNEGSKA (reference sequence). V was trimmed by 5 bases and J by 6 bases, leaving 8 bases between them. CDR3 length: 10 residues. The CDR3, as DNA: TGCAGTGCTTCCAGCGTCGAGCAGTACTTC. This sequence encodes CSASSVEQYF.

This clonotype was seen many times. This sequence joins TRBV7-9 and TRBJ2-5, with D possibly called TRBD1 or TRBD2 (5 bases each). Trimming removed 2 bases at V and 1 base at J, with 14 bases between. From germline, CDR1 is SEHNR and CDR2 FQNEAQ (reference sequence). The CDR3 has 16 amino acids. CDR3 protein: CASSLSTGRTQETQYF. The CDR3 DNA reads as TGTGCCAGCAGCTTATCTACGGGACGGACCCAAGAGACCCAGTACTTC.

This clonotype was counted between two and nine times. The J gene is TRBJ1-1, the V gene TRBV6-5, with no clear D. CDR1 and CDR2 from the germline V gene are MNHEY and SVGAGI. This CDR3 has 13 residues. The V end was cut by 7 bases, the J end by 2 bases, with 11 bases between. The CDR3 DNA reads TGTGCCAGCACCAATTCGGGAAACACTGAAGCTTTCTTT. It codes for CASTNSGNTEAFF.

The sample holds many counts of this clonotype. This sequence joins TRBV7-8 and TRBJ1-5; D is perhaps TRBD1 (6 bases). CDR3 length: 15 residues. Per germline, CDR1 SGHVS and CDR2 FQNEAQ. Trimming stripped 5 bases from V and 0 bases from J, with 11 bases between. This CDR3 is CASSTGTISNQPQHF. The CDR3 bases are TGTGCCAGCAGCACAGGGACCATTAGCAATCAGCCCCAGCATTTT.

The V call is TRBV27, the J call TRBJ2-7, with D possibly called TRBD1 or TRBD2 (6 bases each). CDR3 length: 15 amino acids. CDR1 and CDR2 (germline): MNHEY, SMNVEV (reference sequence). Trimming took off 4 bases at V and 3 bases at J, with 16 bases between the two ends. The CDR3 protein is CASSSGGDKNYEQYF. CDR3 coding DNA: TGTGCCAGCAGTTCTGGCGGGGACAAGAACTACGAGCAGTACTTC.

This clonotype was detected ten times or more. The DNA for the CDR3 is TGTGCCAGCAGTTACACCTTGGACAGGGGACAAAGTGGCTACACCTTC. Translated: CASSYTLDRGQSGYTF. This chain links TRBV6-5 with TRBJ1-2, with 9 bases matching TRBD1. Unmatched junction bases numbered 11, after V lost 2 bases and J lost 7 bases. The length of the CDR3 is 16 residues. Germline CDR1 MNHEY, CDR2 SVGAGI.